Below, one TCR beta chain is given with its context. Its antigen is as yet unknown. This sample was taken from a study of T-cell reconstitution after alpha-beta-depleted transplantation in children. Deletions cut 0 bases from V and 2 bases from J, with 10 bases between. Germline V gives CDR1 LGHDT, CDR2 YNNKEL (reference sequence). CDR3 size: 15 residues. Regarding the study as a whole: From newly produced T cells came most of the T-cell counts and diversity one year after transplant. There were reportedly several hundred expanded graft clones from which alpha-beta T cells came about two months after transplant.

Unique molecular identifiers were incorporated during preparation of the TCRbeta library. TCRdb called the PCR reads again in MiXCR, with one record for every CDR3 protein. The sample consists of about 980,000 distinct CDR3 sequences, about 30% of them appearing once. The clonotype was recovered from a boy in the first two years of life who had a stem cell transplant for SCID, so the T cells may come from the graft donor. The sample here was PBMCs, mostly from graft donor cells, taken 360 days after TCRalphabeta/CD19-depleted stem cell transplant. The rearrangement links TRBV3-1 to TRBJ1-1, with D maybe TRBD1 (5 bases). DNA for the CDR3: TGTGCCAGCAGCCAAGATTCTAGGGACAACACTGAAGCTTTCTTT. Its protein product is CASSQDSRDNTEAFF. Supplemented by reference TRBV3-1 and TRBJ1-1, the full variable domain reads DTAVSQTPKYLVTQMGNDKSIKCEQNLGHDTMYWYKQDSKKFLKIMFSYNNKELIINETVPNRFSPKSPDKAHLNLHINSLELGDSAVYFCASSQDSRDNTEAFFGQGTRLTVV.